The next 32 T cell receptor beta chains were all read from a single sample in a study of cytomegalovirus exposure and HLA in healthy donors. Primers: 60 Vbeta forward and 13 Jbeta reverse. Method: immunoSEQ multiplex PCR; TCRdb's copy keeps in-frame clones and lacks some. The table includes almost 200,000 clones, roughly three quarters detected once. Sequencing was done on a sample of PBMCs. Receptor source: a male donor in good health and CMV-seropositive.

This CDR3 is CASSATFQRANEQFF. CDR3 DNA: TGTGCCAGCAGCGCCACCTTCCAGCGGGCCAATGAGCAGTTCTTC. This chain connects TRBV9 to TRBJ2-1, with TRBD2 as a possible D gene (6 bases). V lost 3 bases to trimming and J lost 6 bases, with 16 bases between them. The CDR3 totals 15 residues. CDR1 SGDLS and CDR2 YYNGEE come from the germline V gene.

V usage is TRBV7-8 and J usage is TRBJ2-1; 8 bases are a match to TRBD2. CDR3 length: 16 amino acids. Per the germline V gene, CDR1 is SGHVS and CDR2 is FQNEAQ. The V gene end was trimmed by 3 bases and the J gene end by 5 bases; junction bases not matched to a gene: 9. CDR3 residues: CASSFYLRRGDNEQFF. CDR3 sequence (DNA): TGTGCCAGCAGCTTCTACCTGAGGCGGGGGGACAATGAGCAGTTCTTC.

The CDR3 bases are TGCGCCAGCAGTCGACTAAATCCCGATGAGCAGTTCTTC. This codes for CASSRLNPDEQFF. The chain carries TRBV10-2 and TRBJ2-1, with D tentatively TRBD2 (5 bases). The CDR3 totals 13 residues. The germline gives CDR1 WSHSY, CDR2 SAAADI. The V and J ends lost 5 bases and 8 bases respectively, with 13 bases between them.

The chain employs TRBV9 and TRBJ2-3; a possible D gene is TRBD2 (6 bases). Germline lookup yields CDR1 SGDLS and CDR2 YYNGEE. Trimming shortened V by 0 bases and J by 6 bases, and 17 bases separated the two germline ends. This CDR3 has 16 residues. CDR3 in amino acids: CASSVAGIGGRDTQYF. DNA of the CDR3: TGTGCCAGCAGCGTAGCTGGAATCGGGGGACGGGATACGCAGTATTTT.

For the CDR3, the DNA is TGTGCCTGGGACAGTAGCACAGATACGCAGTATTTT. Translating it yields CAWDSSTDTQYF. The gene calls are TRBV30 and TRBJ2-3; perhaps TRBD1 as D (5 bases). The germline V gene encodes CDR1 GTSNPN and CDR2 SVGIG (reference sequence). V was trimmed by 5 bases and J by 0 bases, leaving 6 bases between them. The length of the CDR3 is 12 residues.

J is TRBJ2-7 and V is TRBV5-4, with a weak D call TRBD2 (6 bases). Trimming took off 4 bases at V and 2 bases at J, with 13 bases between the two ends. The CDR3 contains 14 residues. Germline CDR1 SGHNT, CDR2 YYREEE (reference sequence). The CDR3 sequence: CASSAGSGAYEQYF. The CDR3 region has the DNA TGTGCCAGCAGCGCAGGGTCGGGAGCCTACGAGCAGTACTTC.

There are a few counts of this clone. V gene TRBV6-6 combines with J gene TRBJ1-2; no reliable D call. V gave up 2 bases and J gave up 7 bases, with 11 bases separating them. Germline assignment: CDR1 MNHNY and CDR2 SVGAGI (reference sequence). This CDR3 has 13 residues. This CDR3 reads CASSYAGYGGYTF. CDR3 DNA sequence: TGTGCCAGCAGTTACGCGGGATATGGTGGCTACACCTTC.

With regard to this clone: Other DNA sequences of this sample code for an identical CDR3. V is TRBV28 and J is TRBJ2-3; D gene unclear. Trimming took 3 bases from V and 6 from J, leaving 7 bases between them. This CDR3 contains 12 residues. Germline-derived CDR1 and CDR2 are MDHEN and SYDVKM. CDR3 in amino acids: CASSLYGDTQYF. CDR3 DNA sequence: TGTGCCAGCAGTTTGTACGGGGATACGCAGTATTTT.

V usage is TRBV6-5 and J usage is TRBJ2-1; 10 bases line up with TRBD2. CDR3 length: 15 amino acids. V lost 5 bases, J lost 2 bases, and 3 bases stayed unmatched. Germline-derived CDR1 and CDR2 are MNHEY and SVGAGI. In DNA, the CDR3 is TGTGCCAGCAGTGGTAGCGGGGGGACCTACAATGAGCAGTTCTTC. Residues: CASSGSGGTYNEQFF.

This clone was seen a few times. J is TRBJ2-3 and V is TRBV28, with D perhaps matching TRBD1 (6 bases). Deletions cut 6 bases from V and 2 bases from J, with 9 bases between. Germline values: CDR1 MDHEN, CDR2 SYDVKM. The CDR3 length is 13 residues. CDR3 protein: CASRHRVTDTQYF. The CDR3 region has the DNA TGTGCCAGCAGACACAGGGTCACAGATACGCAGTATTTT.

This clone was counted a few times. V usage is TRBV4-3 and J usage is TRBJ1-2; unclear D gene. Trimming cost V 1 base and J 0 bases, with 9 bases left between them. In germline, CDR1 is LGHNA, CDR2 YSLEER. The CDR3 has 15 residues. CDR3 nucleotides: TGCGCCAGCAGCCAAGGGGGAGGTACTAACTATGGCTACACCTTC. Encoded protein: CASSQGGGTNYGYTF.

The chain combines TRBV4-1 with TRBJ1-2; 10 bases fit TRBD1. The CDR3 covers 14 residues. Germline V gene lookup returns CDR1 MGHRA and CDR2 YSYEKL. Trimming at V came to 1 base and at J to 4 bases, leaving 0 bases not matched to a gene. For the CDR3, the DNA is TGCGCCAGCAGCCAAGGACAGGGGGCCTATGGCTACACCTTC. This gives the protein CASSQGQGAYGYTF.

Notes on this clone: One end of the junction is discordant with germline, which a read error may explain. The chain joins TRBV7-9 to TRBJ2-7; D is uncertain. Germline CDR1 reads SEHNR; CDR2 reads FQNEAQ (reference sequence). CDR3 size: 11 residues. The CDR3 DNA sequence: TGTTCCAGCAGCTTCTCGCAGGAGCAGTACTTC. It encodes CSSSFSQEQYF.

This clone has more than one count but fewer than ten. The V gene is TRBV7-3, the J gene TRBJ2-3; 8 positions match TRBD1. V gave up 3 bases and J gave up 4 bases; unmatched junction bases: 6. The CDR3 totals 15 residues. Germline CDR1 SGHTA, CDR2 FQGTGA. The CDR3 reads CASSFSGGTADTQYF. The CDR3 nucleotides are TGTGCCAGCAGCTTCTCAGGGGGCACCGCAGATACGCAGTATTTT.

This rearrangement joins TRBV29-1 to TRBJ2-7; 9 bases are a match to TRBD1. Germline V gives CDR1 SQVTM, CDR2 ANQGSEA. V trimming: 4 bases; J trimming: 6 bases; junction bases outside the gene matches: 7. The CDR3 is 13 residues long. The CDR3 loop is CSVGTGDPREQYF. CDR3 bases: TGCAGCGTTGGGACAGGGGATCCTCGCGAGCAGTACTTC.

This chain connects TRBV2 to TRBJ2-4; D is possibly TRBD2 (5 bases). The CDR3 has 15 residues. Trimming took off 4 bases at V and 0 bases at J, with 10 bases between the two ends. Germline V CDR1 and CDR2: SNHLY, FYNNEI. The chain's CDR3 is CASSVDEGAKNIQYF. Here the CDR3 DNA reads TGTGCCAGCAGTGTGGATGAGGGAGCCAAAAACATTCAGTACTTC. Using reference TRBV2 and TRBJ2-4 for the parts outside the CDR3, the full variable domain is EPEVTQTPSHQVTQMGQEVILRCVPISNHLYFYWYRQILGQKVEFLVSFYNNEISEKSEIFDDQFSVERPDGSNFTLKIRSTKLEDSAMYFCASSVDEGAKNIQYFGAGTRLSVL.

V usage is TRBV9 and J usage is TRBJ2-7; weak D call: TRBD2 (5 bases). Trimming took off 4 bases at V and 7 bases at J, with 9 bases between the two ends. The CDR3 consists of 11 residues. The V gene's germline CDR1 is SGDLS and CDR2 YYNGEE. CDR3 nucleotides: TGTGCCAGCAGCCCGGGGAGTGAGCAGTACTTC. Its protein product is CASSPGSEQYF.

This clone turned up a few times. The CDR3 nucleotides are TGTGCCAGCAGCCAGACGACAGGGTCTTACGAGCAGTACTTC. Translation: CASSQTTGSYEQYF. This sequence joins TRBV4-2 and TRBJ2-7; 7 bases match TRBD1. The CDR3 extends over 14 amino acids. V lost 3 bases and J lost 4; bases outside the gene matches: 6. Germline-derived CDR1 and CDR2 are LGHNA and YNFKEQ.

The chain carries TRBV25-1 and TRBJ2-3; 7 bases are a match to TRBD2. The length of the CDR3 is 15 residues. CDR1 and CDR2 (germline): MGHDK, SYGVNS. V was clipped by 4 bases and J by 1 base; unmatched bases: 5. The CDR3 reads CASSVLATGTDTQYF. CDR3 DNA: TGTGCCAGCAGTGTACTAGCGACAGGCACAGATACGCAGTATTTT.

Comment on this clone: An end of the junction does not agree with germline; a read error may underlie this. The chain employs TRBV7-9 and TRBJ1-2, with 10 bases matching TRBD1. CDR3 length equals 16 residues. Germline V lookup: CDR1 SEHNR, CDR2 FQNEAQ (reference sequence). The DNA of the CDR3 is TGTTCCAGCAGCGTCCGGGACAGGGGTCTTGACTATGGCTACACCTTC. Amino acids: CSSSVRDRGLDYGYTF.

V and J are TRBV9 and TRBJ2-7; TRBD2 aligns across 10 bases. After removal of 2 bases from V and 1 base from J, the junction contained 6 bases not matched to a gene. This CDR3 comprises 16 residues. Germline V gives CDR1 SGDLS, CDR2 YYNGEE. This CDR3 is CASSVGIAGGSYEQYF. DNA of the CDR3: TGTGCCAGCAGCGTGGGAATAGCGGGGGGTTCCTACGAGCAGTACTTC.

This chain connects TRBV7-9 to TRBJ2-5, with D perhaps matching TRBD1 (6 bases). This CDR3 region has 13 residues. V shed 4 bases and J shed 5 bases, with 11 bases lying between them. The germline V gene encodes CDR1 SEHNR and CDR2 FQNEAQ (reference sequence). The CDR3 loop reads CASSWTEWETQYF. In DNA form, the CDR3 reads TGTGCCAGCAGCTGGACAGAATGGGAGACCCAGTACTTC.

The chain employs TRBV6-1 and TRBJ2-5, with D perhaps matching TRBD2 (8 bases). The DNA end lines up better with TRBJ2-7; the J call may be wrong. Per germline, CDR1 MNHNS and CDR2 SASEGT. The CDR3 loop spans 15 amino acids. This CDR3 reads CASVSGTVYSYEQYF. The CDR3 nucleotides are TGTGCCAGCGTTAGCGGGACAGTATACTCCTACGAGCAGTACTTC.

This clone was counted only a few times. The chain couples TRBV7-6 to TRBJ2-7; TRBD2 matches at 9 bases. CDR1 SGHVS and CDR2 FNYEAQ come from the germline V gene. The ends lost 5 bases at V and 12 bases at J; junction bases unmatched: 8. The CDR3 contains 12 residues. CDR3 amino acids: CASSASTSGAYF. CDR3 sequence (DNA): TGTGCCAGCAGCGCGTCGACTAGCGGAGCGTACTTC. Based on the CDR3 plus reference TRBV7-6 and TRBJ2-7, the full variable domain is GAGVSQSPRYKVTKRGQDVALRCDPISGHVSLYWYRQALGQGPEFLTYFNYEAQQDKSGLPNDRFSAERPEGSISTLTIQRTEQRDSAMYRCASSASTSGAYFGPGTRLTVT.

This clone came up once. V usage is TRBV7-2 and J usage is TRBJ2-5; TRBD2 matches 11 bases. The ends lost 4 bases at V and 4 bases at J; junction bases unmatched: 5. This CDR3 spans 15 amino acids. Germline CDR1 is SGHTA and CDR2 is FQGNSA. CDR3 sequence: CASSSSGGLGETQYF. In DNA form, the CDR3 reads TGTGCCAGCAGCTCTAGCGGGGGGCTGGGAGAGACCCAGTACTTC.

The chain links TRBV7-2 to TRBJ2-7, with D unclear. V lost 7 bases and J lost 2, with 18 bases in between. The germline V gene has CDR1 SGHTA and CDR2 FQGNSA. The CDR3 is 15 amino acids. CDR3 sequence reads: CASNRMGSAPYEQYF. CDR3 coding DNA: TGTGCCAGCAACCGAATGGGCAGTGCGCCCTACGAGCAGTACTTC.

The genes are TRBV19 and TRBJ2-3; D is possibly TRBD2 (5 bases). The CDR3 covers 15 residues. Trimming pared 6 bases from V and 1 base from J, leaving 14 bases between. Germline CDR1 is LNHDA and CDR2 is SQIVND (reference sequence). The CDR3 region is CASSTLGAGTDTQYF. The CDR3 nucleotides are TGTGCCAGTAGCACCCTAGGAGCGGGCACAGATACGCAGTATTTT.

J is TRBJ2-2 and V is TRBV2, with D perhaps matching TRBD1 (7 bases). The germline V gene has CDR1 SNHLY and CDR2 FYNNEI. The CDR3 length is 17 residues. Trimming pared 7 bases from V and 6 bases from J, leaving 24 bases between. The CDR3 nucleotides read TGTGCCAGCATGAGGGACTTGGCCTTTACAGGGGCCGGGGAGCTGTTTTTT. Translated, it gives CASMRDLAFTGAGELFF.

The chain links TRBV5-1 to TRBJ2-3, with TRBD1 as a possible D gene (6 bases). The CDR3 is 14 residues long. CDR1 and CDR2 from the germline V gene are SGHRS and YFSETQ. V was shortened by 0 bases and J by 6 bases, with 11 bases between the two germline ends. The CDR3 loop reads CASSLGGGQDTQYF. In nucleotides, the CDR3 is TGCGCCAGCAGCTTGGGTGGGGGCCAGGATACGCAGTATTTT.

V usage is TRBV2 and J usage is TRBJ1-6; TRBD1 is a possible D gene (5 bases). The V end was cut by 5 bases, the J end by 10 bases, with 6 bases between. The CDR3 covers 11 residues. Germline CDR1 is SNHLY and CDR2 is FYNNEI. The CDR3 sequence: CASSRGSPLHF. The DNA for the CDR3 is TGTGCCAGCAGTCGGGGGTCACCCCTCCACTTT. The entire variable domain, with the rest obtained from reference TRBV2 and TRBJ1-6, is as follows: EPEVTQTPSHQVTQMGQEVILRCVPISNHLYFYWYRQILGQKVEFLVSFYNNEISEKSEIFDDQFSVERPDGSNFTLKIRSTKLEDSAMYFCASSRGSPLHFGNGTRLTVT.

The V gene is TRBV5-6, the J gene TRBJ2-2, with D hard to call. The ends were cut back, 2 bases at V and 6 bases at J, with 14 bases in the middle. Germline loops: CDR1 SGHDT, CDR2 YYEEEE. There are 15 residues in the CDR3. CDR3 coding DNA: TGTGCCAGCAGCTTCCGGGTCCCCCGTTCCGGGGAGCTGTTTTTT. The encoded protein is CASSFRVPRSGELFF.

The V and J genes are TRBV7-2 and TRBJ2-1; 7 nucleotides align to TRBD2. Germline-derived CDR1 and CDR2 are SGHTA and FQGNSA. The V segment lost 1 base and the J segment 10 bases; nucleotides outside the gene matches: 4. The CDR3 extends over 13 amino acids. CDR3 sequence: CASSLDRRGEQFF. The CDR3 bases are TGTGCCAGCAGCTTAGATCGGCGGGGGGAGCAGTTCTTC.